These 20 T cell receptor beta chains came from one sample sequenced in a study of shared clonotypes between healthy human individuals. Assay: immunoSEQ multiplex PCR; the TCRdb copy retains only in-frame clones and omits some. Of approximately 1,000,000 clones listed, around three quarters are singletons. Sequences were obtained from memory CD4+ T cells from PBMCs. Subset defined: CD45RA-negative fraction. These receptors came from a man aged 18 to 30 in good health. Some clones in this sample may be carry-over from other donors' samples.

This clone was seen only once. The gene calls are TRBV28 and TRBJ2-3; D ambiguous. CDR3 length: 12 amino acids. CDR1 is MDHEN, CDR2 SYDVKM, per germline. Trimming shortened V by 6 bases and J by 6 bases, and 10 bases separated the two germline ends. CDR3 in DNA: TGTGCCAGCAGCCTCCTGGGGGATACGCAGTATTTT. Residues: CASSLLGDTQYF.

The chain couples TRBV7-6 to TRBJ2-7; no firm D call. CDR1 is SGHVS and CDR2 is FNYEAQ in the germline V gene. The V end was cut by 1 base, the J end by 5 bases, with 12 bases between. The CDR3 runs 14 residues. CDR3 sequence: CASSLGPRPDEQYF. CDR3 sequence (DNA): TGTGCCAGCAGCTTAGGTCCCCGTCCGGACGAGCAGTACTTC.

The rearrangement links TRBV18 to TRBJ1-5; D perhaps matches TRBD1 (5 bases). Germline CDR1 and CDR2: KGHSH and LQKENI. Trimming left V 0 bases short and J 11 bases short, with 11 bases between. The CDR3 spans 13 residues. This chain's CDR3 is CASSPPDSPTQHF. CDR3 DNA: TGTGCCAGCTCACCACCCGACAGCCCGACCCAGCATTTT.

The genes are TRBV2 and TRBJ1-2, with TRBD1 as a possible D gene (5 bases). The length of the CDR3 is 14 residues. The ends were cut back, 4 bases at V and 6 bases at J, with 15 bases in the middle. Per the germline V gene, CDR1 is SNHLY and CDR2 is FYNNEI. The CDR3 DNA reads as TGTGCCAGCAGTGCCCAGGGTCTAATTGATGGCTACACCTTC. Its translation is CASSAQGLIDGYTF.

Of note for this clone: Other DNA sequences within the sample encode an identical CDR3. The chain links TRBV18 to TRBJ2-7, with 7 bases aligning to TRBD1. CDR1 is KGHSH and CDR2 is LQKENI in the germline V gene. V dropped 3 bases and J dropped 4; count of bases not matched to a gene: 3. There are 13 residues in the CDR3. The CDR3 sequence is CASSPTQGYEQYF. In DNA form, the CDR3 reads TGTGCCAGCTCACCGACACAGGGGTACGAGCAGTACTTC.

A remark on this clone: Its ends do not fully match the called genes, so a read error is possible. The rearrangement joins TRBV25-1 to TRBJ2-7; 8 bases agree with TRBD1. Germline CDR1 and CDR2: MGHDK and SYGVNS. This CDR3 comprises 13 residues. CDR3 protein: CASGTGGSYEQCF. The CDR3 nucleotides read TGTGCCAGCGGAACAGGGGGAAGCTACGAGCAGTGCTTC.

This clone has a handful of counts. The chain links TRBV25-1 to TRBJ2-3; D ambiguous. V shed 6 bases and J shed 8 bases, with 9 bases lying between them. From germline, CDR1 is MGHDK and CDR2 SYGVNS. The CDR3 is made up of 11 amino acids. CDR3 loop: CASRIASTQYF. CDR3 in DNA: TGTGCCAGCAGGATAGCATCTACGCAGTATTTT.

This clone was observed a handful of times. The CDR3 sequence is CASQRGGNTEAFF. The DNA for the CDR3 is TGTGCCAGTCAACGGGGGGGGAACACTGAAGCTTTCTTT. The V and J genes are TRBV18 and TRBJ1-1; D is perhaps TRBD1 (5 bases). The CDR3 covers 13 residues. Germline assignment: CDR1 KGHSH and CDR2 LQKENI. V lost 9 bases, J lost 1 base, and 12 bases lay in between.

The chain carries TRBV28 and TRBJ1-2; no firm D call. The CDR3 extends over 15 amino acids. Germline CDR1 and CDR2: MDHEN and SYDVKM. Trimming stripped 6 bases from V and 2 bases from J, with 16 bases between. The CDR3: CASSILSGSNYGYTF. The CDR3 bases are TGTGCCAGCAGCATACTATCAGGTTCCAACTATGGCTACACCTTC.

J is TRBJ2-5 and V is TRBV19, with D hard to call. V dropped 1 base and J dropped 5 bases, with 8 bases sitting between them. Germline V lookup: CDR1 LNHDA, CDR2 SQIVND (reference sequence). The CDR3 runs 13 residues. The CDR3: CASSIGSWETQYF. The CDR3 DNA reads as TGTGCCAGTAGTATAGGCAGTTGGGAGACCCAGTACTTC.

This clone was recorded a few times. The V and J genes are TRBV6-5 and TRBJ1-2, with a possible D match to TRBD1 (5 bases). The CDR3 runs 14 residues. CDR1 MNHEY and CDR2 SVGAGI come from the germline V gene. Trimming took 7 bases from V and 0 from J, leaving 12 bases between them. The CDR3 loop reads CASTRGAPNYGYTF. The CDR3 DNA sequence: TGTGCCAGCACTCGAGGGGCTCCTAACTATGGCTACACCTTC.

The V call is TRBV28, the J call TRBJ1-2; TRBD1 agrees at 8 bases. Trimming removed 5 bases from V and 4 bases from J; junction bases left unmatched: 3. The CDR3 runs 13 residues. In germline, CDR1 is MDHEN, CDR2 SYDVKM. As DNA, the CDR3 is TGTGCCAGCAGTGCCAGGGGGCTCTATGGCTACACCTTC. Translation gives CASSARGLYGYTF.

The rearrangement uses TRBV19 and TRBJ2-4, with 7 bases fitting TRBD1. Germline CDR1 reads LNHDA; CDR2 reads SQIVND (reference sequence). The V gene end was trimmed by 5 bases and the J gene end by 3 bases; junction bases not matched to a gene: 13. The CDR3 is made up of 17 amino acids. The CDR3 loop is CASSVPGQPLGKNIQYF. CDR3 nucleotides: TGTGCCAGTAGTGTTCCGGGACAGCCCTTGGGCAAAAACATTCAGTACTTC.

This sequence joins TRBV27 and TRBJ1-6, with 9 positions matching TRBD1. J gave up 4 bases and V 6 bases, and 10 bases lay outside the gene matches. The CDR3 contains 17 residues. Germline CDR1 reads MNHEY; CDR2 reads SMNVEV (reference sequence). In DNA, the CDR3 is TGTGCCAGCAGGACTATACAGGGGGCGCATTATAATTCACCCCTCCACTTT. Its translation is CASRTIQGAHYNSPLHF.

The genes are TRBV7-2 and TRBJ2-7; 12 bases map to TRBD1. J gave up 7 bases and V 5 bases, and 9 bases lay outside the gene matches. Germline CDR1 and CDR2: SGHTA and FQGNSA. This CDR3 is 15 amino acids long. The CDR3, as DNA: TGTGCCAGCAGCGCACGGGACAGGGGGCATGGTGAGCAGTACTTC. This codes for CASSARDRGHGEQYF.

As for this clone: At the DNA level, this CDR3 is encoded by other sequences in the same sample as well. The chain joins TRBV6-5 to TRBJ1-5; maybe TRBD1 (5 bases). This CDR3 is 15 amino acids long. V lost 0 bases and J 1 base, leaving 7 bases between the germline ends. Germline V gene lookup returns CDR1 MNHEY and CDR2 SVGAGI. DNA of the CDR3: TGTGCCAGCAGTTACTCCGGGGCCAGCAATCAGCCCCAGCATTTT. Translating it yields CASSYSGASNQPQHF.

The V and J genes are TRBV2 and TRBJ1-5; TRBD1 agrees at 8 bases. Germline V CDR1 and CDR2: SNHLY, FYNNEI. The CDR3 is 14 amino acids. Germline trimming cut 2 bases from V and 7 bases from J; bases unmatched to any gene: 4. The CDR3 loop reads CASSERQGRQPQHF. The DNA for the CDR3 is TGTGCCAGCAGTGAAAGACAGGGGCGGCAGCCCCAGCATTTT.

J is TRBJ2-5 and V is TRBV5-4; 9 bases align to TRBD1. V trimming: 4 bases; J trimming: 3 bases; junction bases outside the gene matches: 4. The CDR3 has 14 residues. Per germline, CDR1 SGHNT and CDR2 YYREEE (reference sequence). The CDR3 DNA reads as TGTGCCAGCAGCGGAACAGGGGGCGAAGAGACCCAGTACTTC. Translation gives CASSGTGGEETQYF.

The chain couples TRBV6-1 to TRBJ1-1; D gene unclear. The CDR3 consists of 14 residues. Germline loops: CDR1 MNHNS, CDR2 SASEGT. V was shortened by 6 bases and J by 4 bases, with 15 bases between the two germline ends. The CDR3: CASSLTRAGTEAFF. In nucleotides, the CDR3 is TGTGCCAGCAGCCTGACCCGGGCGGGCACTGAAGCTTTCTTT.

The chain couples TRBV28 to TRBJ1-1; 9 positions match TRBD1. V was clipped by 3 bases and J by 3 bases; unmatched bases: 8. The germline V gene encodes CDR1 MDHEN and CDR2 SYDVKM. There are 16 residues in the CDR3. Here the CDR3 DNA reads TGTGCCAGCAGTTTGGGACAGGGAAGAGTTTACACTGAAGCTTTCTTT. It specifies CASSLGQGRVYTEAFF. Filled out from reference TRBV28 and TRBJ1-1, the complete variable domain reads DVKVTQSSRYLVKRTGEKVFLECVQDMDHENMFWYRQDPGLGLRLIYFSYDVKMKEKGDIPEGYSVSREKKERFSLILESASTNQTSMYLCASSLGQGRVYTEAFFGQGTRLTVV.